This T cell receptor beta chain came from a study of blood T cell repertoires in COVID-19. Study as a whole: Material from acute and convalescent COVID-19 was sourced from the United States, Italy and Spain. The analysed material was cDNA or gDNA that came from T cells, B-cell-depleted T cells, or PBMCs.

The V gene end was trimmed by 7 bases and the J gene end by 4 bases; junction bases not matched to a gene: 8. Per germline, CDR1 KGHDR and CDR2 SFDVKD. There are 15 residues in the CDR3. In the source study's methods: Amplification from reference gene primers served as the basis for estimated nucleated cell counts. The assay was immunoSEQ multiplex PCR, and TCRdb's table has in-frame clones only and misses some. V and J calls and clone size are given by that table; D and trimming were obtained from the DNA. The data hold some 130,000 clones, with approximately 88% observed a single time. The sequenced sample consisted of peripheral blood. The J gene is TRBJ1-4, the V gene TRBV24-1, with 7 bases matching TRBD1. This clonotype was obtained from a man aged 50-60 years with acute or convalescent COVID-19. The DNA for the CDR3 is TGTGCCACCAGGGGGGACAGCGCTTTTAATGAAAAACTGTTTTTT. Its protein product is CATRGDSAFNEKLFF.